The clone carrying this T cell receptor (beta chain) is termed medium-sized. The antigen is not known. These data belong to a study of early T cells in non-severe SARS-CoV-2 infection. Study outcomes and limitations: VDJdb matching skewed toward anti-spike CD8 responses, missing private and CD4 specificities.

The V gene lost 3 bases and the J gene lost 5 bases, with 10 bases spanning the gap. This CDR3 has 13 residues. The TCR library protocol was used to attach unique molecular identifiers. These identifiers were attached to individual cDNA molecules. In TCRdb, the 5' RACE reads were re-called with MiXCR into one record per CDR3 protein. The sample holds 20,000 to 25,000 distinct CDR3 sequences, 4.7% seen once. The sample consisted of whole blood. The TCR sequence derives from an adult who was a healthcare worker with PCR-confirmed SARS-CoV-2 infection or an uninfected control (not recorded which). The V and J genes are TRBV12-3 or TRBV12-4 and TRBJ1-2; D gene uncertain. DNA for the CDR3: TGTGCCAGCAGTTTGCAGTTACTTTATGGCTACACCTTC. Protein product: CASSLQLLYGYTF.